The TCR beta chain described here comes from a study of somatic mutations in cytotoxic T cells in rheumatoid arthritis. Turning to the study itself: The flow sorting of some V beta antibody-stained T-cell populations reached nearly 100% purity, and the sorted populations included V beta1+ cells sequenced for TCRB.

This clone was detected only once. Its antigen is as yet unknown. Overall study findings and caveats: Unidentified antigens were the targets of the expanded CD8+ clones. CD8+ T-cell clonality showed no significant difference between rheumatoid arthritis patients and age-matched healthy controls.

Isolation of the CD4+ and CD8+ populations was accomplished via positive magnetic bead selection, with purity assessed by flow cytometry. TCRdb keeps only in-frame clones here, not all; method: immunoSEQ multiplex PCR. The sample lists around 15,000 clones, 70% to 80% occurring once. This CDR3 is built from 17 residues. Germline V gives CDR1 SGHAT, CDR2 FQNNGV. V was trimmed by 0 bases and J by 3 bases, leaving 12 bases between them. The sequenced sample consisted of CD8+ T cells sorted from blood. The clonotype comes from an adult with rheumatoid arthritis. The J gene is TRBJ1-6, the V gene TRBV11-2; D call uncertain. The chain's CDR3 is CASSLDSETLYNSPLHF. CDR3 bases: TGTGCCAGCAGCTTAGACTCCGAGACACTCTATAATTCACCCCTCCACTTT.